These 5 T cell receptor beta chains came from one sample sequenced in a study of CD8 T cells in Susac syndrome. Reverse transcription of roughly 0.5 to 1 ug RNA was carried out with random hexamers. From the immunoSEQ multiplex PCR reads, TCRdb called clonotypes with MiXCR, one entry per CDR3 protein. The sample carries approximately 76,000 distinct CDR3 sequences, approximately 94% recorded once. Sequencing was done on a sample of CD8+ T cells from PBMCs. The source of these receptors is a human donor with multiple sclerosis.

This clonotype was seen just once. CDR3 sequence (DNA): TGTGCCTGGAGTTCCCGACAGGGTCACCCCTACGAGCAGTACTTC. Translated, it gives CAWSSRQGHPYEQYF. This chain joins TRBV30 and TRBJ2-7; 7 positions agree with TRBD1. Trimming took 2 bases from V and 2 from J; bases not matched to a gene: 9. Germline CDR1 GTSNPN, CDR2 SVGIG (reference sequence). The CDR3 is made up of 15 amino acids. Together with reference TRBV30 and TRBJ2-7, the CDR3 gives the full variable domain: SQTIHQWPATLVQPVGSPLSLECTVEGTSNPNLYWYRQAAGRGLQLLFYSVGIGQISSEVPQNLSASRPQDRQFILSSKKLLLSDSGFYLCAWSSRQGHPYEQYFGPGTRLTVT.

Here the CDR3 DNA reads TGTGCCAGTAGTATAGATCTTCGGGCAGTGGGCAATCAGCCCCAGCATTTT. This encodes CASSIDLRAVGNQPQHF. This chain links TRBV19 with TRBJ1-5, with D unclear. Trimming stripped 0 bases from V and 2 bases from J, with 14 bases between. Germline V gene sequence: CDR1 LNHDA, CDR2 SQIVND (reference sequence). The CDR3 sequence is 17 residues long. Together with reference TRBV19 and TRBJ1-5, the CDR3 gives the full variable domain: DGGITQSPKYLFRKEGQNVTLSCEQNLNHDAMYWYRQDPGQGLRLIYYSQIVNDFQKGDIAEGYSVSREKKESFPLTVTSAQKNPTAFYLCASSIDLRAVGNQPQHFGDGTRLSIL.

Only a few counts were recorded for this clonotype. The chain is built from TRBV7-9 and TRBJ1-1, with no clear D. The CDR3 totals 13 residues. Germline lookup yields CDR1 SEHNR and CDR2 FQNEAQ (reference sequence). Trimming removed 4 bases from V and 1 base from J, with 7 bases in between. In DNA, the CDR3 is TGTGCCAGCAGCTCTCCCGGGAACACTGAAGCTTTCTTT. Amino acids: CASSSPGNTEAFF.

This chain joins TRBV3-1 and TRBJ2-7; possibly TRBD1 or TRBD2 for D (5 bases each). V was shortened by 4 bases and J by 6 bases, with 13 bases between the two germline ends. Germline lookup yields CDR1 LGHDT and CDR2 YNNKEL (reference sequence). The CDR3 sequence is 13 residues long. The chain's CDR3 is CASSLGDVGEQYF. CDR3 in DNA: TGTGCCAGCAGCCTAGGGGACGTTGGCGAGCAGTACTTC.

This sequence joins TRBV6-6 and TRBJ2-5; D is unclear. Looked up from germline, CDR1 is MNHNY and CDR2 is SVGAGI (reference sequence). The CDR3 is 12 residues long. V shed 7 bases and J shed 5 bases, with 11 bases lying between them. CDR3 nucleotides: TGTGCCAGCACCCCGAAGTGGGAGACCCAGTACTTC. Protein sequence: CASTPKWETQYF.